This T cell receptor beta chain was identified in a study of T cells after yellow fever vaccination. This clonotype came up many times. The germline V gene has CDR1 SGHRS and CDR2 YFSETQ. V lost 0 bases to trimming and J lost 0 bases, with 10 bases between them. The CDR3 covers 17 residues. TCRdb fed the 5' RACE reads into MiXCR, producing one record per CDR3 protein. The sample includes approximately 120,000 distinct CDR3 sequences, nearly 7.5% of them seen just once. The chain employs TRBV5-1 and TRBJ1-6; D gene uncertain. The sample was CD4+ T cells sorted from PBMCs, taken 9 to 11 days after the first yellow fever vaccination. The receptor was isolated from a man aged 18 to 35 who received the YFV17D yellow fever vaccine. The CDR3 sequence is CASSLEPSSSYNSPLHF. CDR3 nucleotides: TGCGCCAGCAGCTTGGAACCCTCAAGCTCCTATAATTCACCCCTCCACTTT.